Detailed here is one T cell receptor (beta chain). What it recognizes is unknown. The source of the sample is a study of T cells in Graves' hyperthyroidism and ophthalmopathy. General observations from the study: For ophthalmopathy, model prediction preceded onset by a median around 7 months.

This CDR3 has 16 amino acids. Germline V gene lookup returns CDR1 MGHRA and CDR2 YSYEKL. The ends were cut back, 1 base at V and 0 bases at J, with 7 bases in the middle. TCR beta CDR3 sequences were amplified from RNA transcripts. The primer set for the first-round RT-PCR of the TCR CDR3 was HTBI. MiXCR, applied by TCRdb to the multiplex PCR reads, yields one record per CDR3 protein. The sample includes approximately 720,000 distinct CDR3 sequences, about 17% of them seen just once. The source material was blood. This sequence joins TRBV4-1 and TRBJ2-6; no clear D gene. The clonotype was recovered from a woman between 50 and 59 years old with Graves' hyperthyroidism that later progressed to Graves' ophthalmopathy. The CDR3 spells CASSQARSSGANVLTF. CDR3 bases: TGCGCCAGCAGCCAAGCTAGAAGCTCTGGGGCCAACGTCCTGACTTTC.